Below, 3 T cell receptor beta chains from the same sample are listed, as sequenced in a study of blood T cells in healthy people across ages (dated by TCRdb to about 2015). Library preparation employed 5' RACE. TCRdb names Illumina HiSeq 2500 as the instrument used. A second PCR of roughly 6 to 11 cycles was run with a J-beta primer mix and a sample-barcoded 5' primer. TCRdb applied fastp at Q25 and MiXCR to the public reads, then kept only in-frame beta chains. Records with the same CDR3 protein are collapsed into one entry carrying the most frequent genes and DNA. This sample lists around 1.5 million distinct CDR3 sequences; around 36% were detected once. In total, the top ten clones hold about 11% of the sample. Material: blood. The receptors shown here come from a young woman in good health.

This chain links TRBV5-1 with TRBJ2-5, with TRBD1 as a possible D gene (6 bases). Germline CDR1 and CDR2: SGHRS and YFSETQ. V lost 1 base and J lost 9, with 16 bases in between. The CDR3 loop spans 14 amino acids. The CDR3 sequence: CASSLTSLEGAQYF. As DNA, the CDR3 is TGCGCCAGCAGCTTGACTAGTTTAGAGGGGGCCCAGTACTTC.

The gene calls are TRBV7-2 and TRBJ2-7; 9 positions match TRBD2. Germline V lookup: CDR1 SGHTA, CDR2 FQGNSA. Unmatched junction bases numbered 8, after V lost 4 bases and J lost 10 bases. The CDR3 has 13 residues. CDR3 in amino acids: CASSSQGGRVQYF. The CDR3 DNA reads TGTGCCAGCAGCTCACAGGGCGGGAGGGTTCAGTACTTC. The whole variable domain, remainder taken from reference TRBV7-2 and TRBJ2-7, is GAGVSQSPSNKVTEKGKDVELRCDPISGHTALYWYRQSLGQGLEFLIYFQGNSAPDKSGLPSDRFSAERTGGSVSTLTIQRTQQEDSAVYLCASSSQGGRVQYFGPGTRLTVT.

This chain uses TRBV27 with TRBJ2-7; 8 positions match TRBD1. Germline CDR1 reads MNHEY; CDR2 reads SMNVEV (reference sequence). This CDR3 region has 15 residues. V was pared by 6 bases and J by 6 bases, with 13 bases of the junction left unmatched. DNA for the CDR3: TGTGCCAGCAGATCTACAGGGGGGAACCGCATCGAGCAGTACTTC. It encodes CASRSTGGNRIEQYF.